The source of this TCR beta chain is a study of OX40 agonist ivuxolimab in advanced cancers. Broadly, across the study: Ivuxolimab, which targeted the costimulatory receptor OX40 (CD134), was an agonistic, fully human IgG2 monoclonal antibody. Prior anti-PD-1, anti-PD-L1 or anti-CTLA-4 therapy was permitted, and checkpoint inhibitors had been received by more than 35% of dose-escalation patients. Intravenous ivuxolimab was administered to patients every 2 weeks at six dose levels: 0.01, 0.1, 0.3, 1.5, 3 and 10 mg/kg. The dose-escalation cohort was 80% to 90% male with a mean age of approximately 60 years, ranging from roughly 20 to 80. The paper reports the monotherapy dose-escalation portion (N of about 50 patients) of the phase I ivuxolimab trial. Of the approximately 50 patients in dose escalation, about 20 had hepatocellular carcinoma, roughly 15 had melanoma, 9 had renal cell carcinoma and 9 had head and neck cancer. Three dose-escalation patients achieved partial responses, one with hepatocellular carcinoma and two with cutaneous melanoma. Peripheral TCRbeta sequencing aimed to test whether ivuxolimab altered TCR sequence diversity and caused clonal T-cell expansion.

CDR1 and CDR2 were assigned from the germline V gene as SGDLS and YYNGEE. V ends up 0 bases short and J 9 bases short, with an unmatched junction base count of 7. The cysteine opens and the phenylalanine closes a CDR3 of 15 amino acids. Here the CDR3 DNA is all that survives: 45 bases in frame from base 1. About this clone: This clone's antigen is unknown. No base quality information exists; no much larger clone differs at one position.

For sequencing of the TCRbeta CDR3 region, genomic DNA was extracted from the sorted cells. TCRbeta CDR3 regions were sequenced using the immunoSEQ Assay. Here the immuneACCESS table is served through TCRdb, limited to in-frame sequences with V and J called. Missing clones are a known gap in these copies; in checked studies unresolved V genes cover under half, and the rest lacks a known reason. This sample comprises 100,000 to 150,000 clones, roughly 91% of them detected only once. The ten top clones hold roughly 1% of the sample. The trial excluded patients who had a history of autoimmune disease or who were on systemic immunosuppression. Peripheral blood for TCR sequencing was collected from all dose cohorts at baseline, on cycle 4 day 1, and on cycle 7 day 1. Samples were obtained from an open-label, multicenter, first-in-human phase I dose-escalation trial of ivuxolimab. The trial enrolled adults with locally advanced or metastatic head and neck squamous cell, hepatocellular, melanoma or renal cell carcinoma. Before TCR sequencing, CD4+ T cells and CD8+ T cells were sorted from peripheral blood as separate populations.

What the research found in general, with its limitations: Low levels of normalized T-cell clonal expansion were also seen in some patients who did not respond. At doses from 0.1 to 3.0 mg/kg, clonal expansion was seen in both CD4+ and CD8+ blood T cells between baseline and week 6. Antigen specificity was not determined for the clonally expanded peripheral T cells. Partial responders in the 0.1-3.0 mg/kg groups had among the lowest normalized peripheral clonal expansion, especially among CD8+ T cells. On average, CD8+ T cells showed more expanded clones than CD4+ T cells after ivuxolimab.

The input for sequencing was CD4+ or CD8+ T cells sorted from blood, taken in a trial of the OX40 agonist ivuxolimab. The receptor was derived from an adult with an advanced solid tumor such as melanoma, head and neck, liver or kidney cancer. Recombination connected TRBV9 to TRBJ2-1; the junction holds 9 bases that match TRBD2. In nucleotide form, the sequence is TGTGCCAGCAGCGTAGGCGGGAGGGCCGGGACTGAGCAGTTCTTC. Its amino acids are CASSVGGRAGTEQFF.